This TCR beta chain was sequenced during a study of T cells after yellow fever vaccination. Whole-study context: Fractions low in cell number were prepared with SMART-Seq v4 Ultra Low Input. General study findings and limits: Boosting was followed by the reappearance of most primary-vaccination clones (around 96% CD4, under 90% CD8). The CD4 and CD8 compartments had a small share of their clonotypes in common.

V lost 6 bases and J lost 2, with 11 bases in between. Germline V gene lookup returns CDR1 SGHAT and CDR2 FQNNGV. This CDR3 contains 13 residues. This clonotype occurred many times. Antigen unknown. Making TCR cDNA involved 5'RACE template switching, which added UMIs and a universal primer site. TCRdb re-called the 5' RACE reads through MiXCR, storing one row per CDR3 protein. The profile shows 200,000 to 300,000 distinct CDR3 sequences, roughly 3.7% of them singletons. This receptor was identified in a man aged 18 to 35 who received the YFV17D yellow fever vaccine. V is TRBV11-2 and J is TRBJ2-7; D not certain. The sample here was PBMCs, taken 15 days after the yellow fever booster vaccination. The CDR3 DNA sequence: TGTGCCAGCAGTCAATTCGTCGCCTACGAGCAGTACGTC. Protein: CASSQFVAYEQYV.